This entry lists 5 T cell receptor beta chains sequenced from one sample in a study of prognosis after radiotherapy for stage I lung cancer. The study amplified the TCR beta CDR3 region from genomic DNA. This amplification was carried out by two rounds of multiplex PCR. For every TRBV and TRBJ gene, a specific primer was used in first-round PCR. In TCRdb, the multiplex PCR reads were re-called with MiXCR into one record per CDR3 protein. The table has under 50,000 distinct CDR3 sequences, roughly 25% seen once. The material sequenced was PBMCs, taken before or after stereotactic body radiation therapy (not recorded which). These receptors all come from a donor over 45 with non-small cell lung cancer.

There are many counts of this clonotype. The chain employs TRBV20-1 and TRBJ2-1; D gene uncertain. CDR1 is DFQATT, CDR2 SNEGSKA, per germline (reference sequence). Trimming removed 4 bases from V and 0 bases from J, with 10 bases in between. The CDR3 consists of 14 residues. The CDR3 is CSATGPSSYNEQFF. As DNA, the CDR3 is TGCAGTGCTACGGGCCCCAGCTCCTACAATGAGCAGTTCTTC.

Regarding this clonotype: This likely reflects a read error, since a far larger clone is one base away. The chain has TRBV6-4 and TRBJ1-2; the D gene is possibly TRBD1 (5 bases). V shed 3 bases and J shed 4 bases, with 18 bases lying between them. The CDR3 extends over 16 amino acids. Germline values: CDR1 MRHNA, CDR2 SNTAGT. Written as DNA, the CDR3 is TGTGCCAGCAGTGAAAGGTCAGGGATCCCCCCCTATGGCTACACCTTC. This gives the protein CASSERSGIPPYGYTF.

This clonotype was counted at least ten times. V and J are TRBV18 and TRBJ2-7, with D tentatively TRBD1 (5 bases). Germline V lookup: CDR1 KGHSH, CDR2 LQKENI. V lost 2 bases and J lost 3, with 17 bases in between. CDR3 length equals 16 residues. CDR3 DNA: TGTGCCAGCTCACCAGGCCCGAGACAGACAAGCTACGAGCAGTACTTC. Protein product: CASSPGPRQTSYEQYF.

In regard to this clonotype: A much more abundant neighbour one base away suggests this may be a read error. V gene TRBV5-5 combines with J gene TRBJ2-7, with a possible D match to TRBD1 (5 bases). The CDR3 has 15 residues. Trimming stripped 0 bases from V and 6 bases from J, with 16 bases between. Germline assignment: CDR1 SGHKS and CDR2 YYEKEE (reference sequence). The DNA of the CDR3 is TGTGCCAGCAGCTTGGTTACAGGTAACAACTTCGAGCAGTACTTC. It translates to CASSLVTGNNFEQYF.

This clonotype was seen many times. The V and J genes are TRBV6-1 and TRBJ2-7; D possibly matches TRBD1 or TRBD2 (5 bases each). CDR1 and CDR2 from the germline V gene are MNHNS and SASEGT. The CDR3 is 14 amino acids. The V and J ends lost 11 bases and 1 base respectively, with 18 bases between them. CDR3 coding DNA: TGTGCCTGCGCCAGGGCAGGAGGTTCCTACGAGCAGTACTTC. Translated: CACARAGGSYEQYF.